Described below is a single TCR beta chain sequence and its context. No antigen is known for it. Per-nucleotide qualities are absent, and no much larger clonotype sits a single base away. Preparation of the library involved the immunoSEQ multiplex PCR assay. Turning to the authors' computational methods: A statistical classification framework was built for diagnosing cytomegalovirus status from the catalog of TCR beta chain sequences. This is the immuneACCESS table as TCRdb keeps it, with only in-frame sequences that have V and J called. A part of the clones is gone; compared with another copy, unresolved V genes explain less than half, and the rest is unexplained. V and J calls and clone size are those listed in that table; D and trimming were worked out from the DNA. This sample lists about 110,000 clones; 88% were detected once. Of the sample, roughly 2.2% is held by the ten largest clones. From V the trimming removes 5 bases and from J it removes 3 bases, while the gene matches leave 4 bases of the junction unaccounted for. From a lookup of the germline V gene, CDR1 and CDR2 are SGHTA and FQGNSA. Its CDR3 holds 14 amino acids, cysteine through phenylalanine. The entry retains the CDR3 DNA only, 42 bases that are in frame from base 1.

Separate from the approximately 700-subject first cohort, the validation cohort of 90 to 150 subjects was the group to which the donors belonged. This specimen comes from a study of cytomegalovirus exposure and HLA in healthy donors (dated by TCRdb to the late 2010s). Looking at the study overall: A later analysis indicated that the 130 or so validation repertoires were generated on the platform also employed for the approximately 700 repertoires of the first cohort. A separate validation cohort of roughly 130 different subjects was used in addition to the approximately 610-subject first cohort. The study aimed to test whether cataloging public T cell receptors could reveal signatures of past pathogen exposure. To predict cytomegalovirus infection status, the study brought together high-throughput TCR immunosequencing, statistical association of individual TCRs with disease status, and machine learning. The research as a whole found: The validation cohort had no HLA typing available for a later analysis, so co-occurrence within that cohort was assessed over all 120 or so repertoires. In vitro tests confirmed that a few of the cytomegalovirus-associated TCR beta chains recognize cytomegalovirus antigens. According to the authors, the approach could potentially be generalized to other disease states and immunological phenotypes. A total of 164 TCR beta chains were listed by the study as associated with cytomegalovirus. The classifier was reported to diagnose cytomegalovirus status with high specificity and sensitivity in both the original and validation cohorts. Across donors, most TCR sequences were observed very rarely, whereas some public TCRs were present in many individuals. In a later analysis, TCRs clustered in the first cohort were found to also tend to co-occur in the roughly 120 validation repertoires, with 94% of cluster scores above 0.

Recombination joined TRBV7-2 with TRBJ1-3, and 7 bases in between align with TRBD1. The sequence derives from a woman younger than 30 in good health and CMV-seronegative. Sequenced sample: PBMCs. The CDR3 protein: CASSQDRSGNTIYF. The nucleotides read TGTGCCAGCAGCCAGGACAGGAGTGGAAACACCATATATTTT.